The 19 T cell receptor beta chains in this list originate from one sample, sequenced in a study of cytomegalovirus exposure and HLA in healthy donors (dated by TCRdb to between 2016 and 2019). Library prep was done by the immunoSEQ multiplex PCR assay. For the multiplex PCR, a mixture combining 60 forward primers for TCR Vbeta segments and 13 reverse primers for TCR Jbeta segments was used. TCRdb's version of the immuneACCESS table is confined to in-frame rearrangements and falls short of the full clone set. An unresolved V gene accounts for under half of the shortfall where checked; the remainder is of unknown origin. This sample has roughly 130,000 clones in its table, and about 80% of those were observed once. Together, the top ten hold 2% to 3% of the sample. Sequences were obtained from PBMCs. The origin of the receptors is a man aged 25 to 40 in good health and CMV-seronegative.

This chain uses TRBV11-2 with TRBJ2-7; the D gene is possibly TRBD2 (5 bases). The CDR3 extends over 15 amino acids. V shed 5 bases and J shed 2 bases, with 16 bases lying between them. Germline CDR1 reads SGHAT; CDR2 reads FQNNGV. The CDR3 spells CASSPYTDGTYEQYF. The CDR3 DNA sequence: TGTGCCAGCAGCCCTTACACGGACGGGACCTACGAGCAGTACTTC.

The V call is TRBV25-1, the J call TRBJ1-4; TRBD1 matches at 7 bases. This CDR3 is built from 15 residues. V was pared by 3 bases and J by 8 bases, with 9 bases of the junction left unmatched. In germline, CDR1 is MGHDK, CDR2 SYGVNS. CDR3 nucleotides: TGTGCCAGCAGTGACTTAGGGGGCTGGCAGGAAAAACTGTTTTTT. Its protein is CASSDLGGWQEKLFF.

V and J are TRBV7-7 and TRBJ2-2; 7 bases are a match to TRBD2. The junction had 1 base not matched to a gene; V was cut back by 6 bases and J by 3 bases. This CDR3 is built from 13 residues. Germline loops: CDR1 SSHAT, CDR2 FNYEAQ (reference sequence). The CDR3 DNA sequence: TGTGCCAGCAGTCGGGAGGACACCGGGGAGCTGTTTTTT. The encoded protein is CASSREDTGELFF.

The chain couples TRBV15 to TRBJ2-1; a weak D match, TRBD1 (5 bases). Germline CDR1 LNHNV, CDR2 YYDKDF (reference sequence). The CDR3 totals 17 residues. Trimming removed 0 bases from V and 5 bases from J, with 17 bases in between. As DNA, the CDR3 is TGTGCCACCAGCAGAGATCTAGGCAGGGATGTTGACAATGAGCAGTTCTTC. Its translation: CATSRDLGRDVDNEQFF.

The chain carries TRBV9 and TRBJ2-6, with 8 bases matching TRBD2. The CDR3 totals 19 residues. Trimming took 3 bases from V and 1 from J; bases not matched to a gene: 12. The germline V gene encodes CDR1 SGDLS and CDR2 YYNGEE. The CDR3 bases are TGTGCCAGCAGCGACAATTCGCGGGAGGTCTTTTCTGGGGCCAACGTCCTGACTTTC. Residues: CASSDNSREVFSGANVLTF.

The CDR3 loop is CASSSSGVVYNEQFF. The CDR3 DNA follows: TGTGCCAGCAGTTCTAGCGGAGTCGTCTACAATGAGCAGTTCTTC. The rearrangement uses TRBV7-3 and TRBJ2-1, with TRBD2 matching over 7 bases. Germline-derived CDR1 and CDR2 are SGHTA and FQGTGA. V lost 6 bases and J lost 3; bases outside the gene matches: 8. This CDR3 comprises 15 residues.

J is TRBJ2-7 and V is TRBV30; D gene ambiguous. Germline V gives CDR1 GTSNPN, CDR2 SVGIG (reference sequence). This CDR3 comprises 12 residues. V was pared by 0 bases and J by 2 bases, with 5 bases between. The CDR3 nucleotides are TGTGCCTGGAGTGTATCAACCTACGAGCAGTACTTC. It translates to CAWSVSTYEQYF.

This clone appeared a single time. Compared with germline, one end of the junction differs, possibly owing to a read error. The rearrangement links TRBV11-2 to TRBJ2-2; 10 nucleotides line up with TRBD1. The CDR3 contains 17 residues. The germline V gene has CDR1 SGHAT and CDR2 FQNNGV. For the CDR3, the DNA is TGTGCCAGCAGCCTAGACAGGGGGCTCGGCGGGACCGGGGAGCTGTTTTTT. It codes for CASSLDRGLGGTGELFF.

The J gene is TRBJ1-1, the V gene TRBV7-9; maybe TRBD1 (5 bases). Germline CDR1 SEHNR, CDR2 FQNEAQ (reference sequence). Deletions cut 5 bases from V and 11 bases from J, with 21 bases between. The CDR3 is made up of 14 amino acids. CDR3: CASSRVDKRVEAFF. The CDR3 DNA reads as TGTGCCAGCAGCCGGGTGGACAAAAGGGTGGAGGCTTTCTTT.

The genes are TRBV19 and TRBJ2-1; D not certain. The ends were cut back, 1 base at V and 6 bases at J, with 10 bases in the middle. The CDR3 is 14 amino acids. The V gene's germline CDR1 is LNHDA and CDR2 SQIVND (reference sequence). CDR3 in amino acids: CASSIAATGNEQFF. For the CDR3, the DNA is TGTGCCAGTAGTATAGCAGCTACGGGCAATGAGCAGTTCTTC.

The chain couples TRBV30 to TRBJ2-5, with D perhaps matching TRBD1 (5 bases). The germline V gene encodes CDR1 GTSNPN and CDR2 SVGIG (reference sequence). The CDR3 runs to 12 residues. Deletions cut 4 bases from V and 11 bases from J, with 17 bases between. CDR3 nucleotides: TGTGCCTGGATTAAGGATTGGGGCGGTCAGTACTTC. This encodes CAWIKDWGGQYF.

A note on this clone: Its ends do not fully match the called genes, so a read error is possible. The rearrangement joins TRBV7-9 to TRBJ1-2, with 8 bases fitting TRBD1. Per germline, CDR1 SEHNR and CDR2 FQNEAQ (reference sequence). The CDR3 is 13 residues long. The CDR3 sequence: CASSFRTGTGYPF. In nucleotides, the CDR3 is TGTGCCAGCAGCTTTAGGACAGGGACCGGCTACCCCTTC. Full variable domain (outside the CDR3, taken from reference TRBV7-9 and TRBJ1-2): DTGVSQNPRHKITKRGQNVTFRCDPISEHNRLYWYRQTLGQGPEFLTYFQNEAQLEKSRLLSDRFSAERPKGSFSTLEIQRTEQGDSAMYLCASSFRTGTGYPFGSGTRLTVV.

The chain combines TRBV6-5 with TRBJ1-2; D uncertain. The CDR3 spans 16 residues. From germline, CDR1 is MNHEY and CDR2 SVGAGI. Trimming stripped 2 bases from V and 4 bases from J, with 17 bases between. The CDR3 loop is CASSYLLHRGVYGYTF. CDR3 coding DNA: TGTGCCAGCAGTTACCTACTTCACCGGGGTGTCTATGGCTACACCTTC.

The chain uses TRBV30 and TRBJ1-5; D remains ambiguous. V lost 0 bases and J lost 4, with 7 bases in between. The CDR3 length is 13 residues. CDR1 GTSNPN and CDR2 SVGIG come from the germline V gene (reference sequence). This chain's CDR3 is CAWSVPPNQPQHF. CDR3 in DNA: TGTGCCTGGAGTGTTCCCCCAAATCAGCCCCAGCATTTT.

The chain couples TRBV6-1 to TRBJ2-7; maybe TRBD1 (5 bases). The germline gives CDR1 MNHNS, CDR2 SASEGT. The CDR3 runs 14 residues. Trimming left V 2 bases short and J 2 bases short, with 10 bases between. The CDR3 loop reads CASSEKGIAYEQYF. CDR3 nucleotide sequence: TGTGCCAGCAGTGAAAAGGGGATAGCCTACGAGCAGTACTTC.

This clone showed up just a few times. This chain joins TRBV5-5 and TRBJ1-5, with D hard to call. CDR1 and CDR2 from the germline V gene are SGHKS and YYEKEE (reference sequence). This CDR3 has 15 amino acids. V was clipped by 4 bases and J by 2 bases, with 13 bases between them. The CDR3 sequence: CASSAGLRGNQPQHF. CDR3 in DNA: TGTGCCAGCAGCGCGGGTCTCCGCGGCAATCAGCCCCAGCATTTT.

In this sample, this clone turned up once. The junction departs from the called germline gene at one end, perhaps through a read error. V gene TRBV14 combines with J gene TRBJ1-1; TRBD1 matches 7 bases. From germline, CDR1 is SGHDN and CDR2 FVKESK. This CDR3 is built from 14 residues. The CDR3 nucleotides read TGTGCCAGCAGCCTCCTACAGGGGAACTCTGAAGCTTTCTTT. As protein: CASSLLQGNSEAFF.

This clone has just one count. This chain joins TRBV7-3 and TRBJ1-6; D unresolved. This CDR3 spans 14 amino acids. The germline V gene has CDR1 SGHTA and CDR2 FQGTGA. V was shortened by 2 bases and J by 9 bases, with 11 bases between the two germline ends. In nucleotides, the CDR3 is TGTGCCAGCAGCTTAGGAGGATATGGTTCACCCCTCCACTTT. Its translation: CASSLGGYGSPLHF.

As for this clone: This same CDR3 is encoded by further DNA sequences in the sample. The chain has TRBV5-1 and TRBJ2-1, with 8 bases lining up with TRBD2. V trimming: 3 bases; J trimming: 0 bases; junction bases outside the gene matches: 2. The CDR3 has 15 residues. CDR1 SGHRS and CDR2 YFSETQ come from the germline V gene. The CDR3: CASSSSGSSYNEQFF. The CDR3, as DNA: TGCGCCAGCAGCTCGAGCGGGAGCTCCTACAATGAGCAGTTCTTC.